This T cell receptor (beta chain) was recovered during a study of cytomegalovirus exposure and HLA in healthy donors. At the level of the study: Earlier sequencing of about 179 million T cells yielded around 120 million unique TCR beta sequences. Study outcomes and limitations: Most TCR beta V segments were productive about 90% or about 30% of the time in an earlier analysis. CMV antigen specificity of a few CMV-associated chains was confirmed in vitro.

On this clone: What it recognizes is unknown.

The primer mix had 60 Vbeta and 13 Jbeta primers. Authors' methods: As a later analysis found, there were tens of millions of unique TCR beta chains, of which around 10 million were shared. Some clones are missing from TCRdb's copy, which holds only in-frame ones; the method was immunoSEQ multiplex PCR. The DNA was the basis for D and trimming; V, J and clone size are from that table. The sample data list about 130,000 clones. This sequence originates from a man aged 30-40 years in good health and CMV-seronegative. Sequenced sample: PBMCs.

CDR3 in amino acids: CASSHLTGVNTEAFF. CDR3 nucleotides: TGCGCCAGCAGCCATTTGACAGGGGTGAACACTGAAGCTTTCTTT. The rearrangement uses TRBV4-1 and TRBJ1-1, with 8 bases that match TRBD1. V lost 3 bases to trimming and J lost 0 bases; unmatched junction nucleotides: 3. CDR3 length: 15 residues. Germline assignment: CDR1 MGHRA and CDR2 YSYEKL.